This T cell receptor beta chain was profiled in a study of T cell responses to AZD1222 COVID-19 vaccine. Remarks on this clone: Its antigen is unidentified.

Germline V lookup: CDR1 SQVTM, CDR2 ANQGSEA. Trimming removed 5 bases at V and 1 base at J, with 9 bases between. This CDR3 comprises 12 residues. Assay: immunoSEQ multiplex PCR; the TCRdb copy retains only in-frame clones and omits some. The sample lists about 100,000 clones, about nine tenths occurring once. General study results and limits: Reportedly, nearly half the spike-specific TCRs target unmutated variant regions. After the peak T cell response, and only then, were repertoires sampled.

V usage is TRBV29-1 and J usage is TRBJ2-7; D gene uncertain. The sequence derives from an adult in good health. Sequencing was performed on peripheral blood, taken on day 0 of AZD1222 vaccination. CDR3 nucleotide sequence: TGCAGCGTTATGACGGTTTCCTACGAGCAGTACTTC. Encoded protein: CSVMTVSYEQYF.